Shown below are 4 T cell receptor beta chains from a single sample sequenced in a study of vaccination effects on CD4 cells after COVID-19. Produced via immunoSEQ multiplex PCR; TCRdb's table is partial and in-frame only. The sample lists 70,000 to 95,000 clones; around 74% were seen once. Antigen-specific CD4+ T cells were first expanded with viral peptide pools by the ViraFEST assay and only then sequenced. Following culture for approximately 11 days, CD4+ T cells were isolated. The vaccine given was either BNT162b2 or mRNA-1273, in two doses. No antigens are known for them. The specimen comprised CD4+ T cells from PBMCs cultured with HCoV-OC43 spike peptides, sampled after COVID-19 vaccination. Described subset: HCoV-OC43 spike overlapping peptide pool stimulation. These receptors all come from a human donor who received a COVID-19 vaccine.

The chain joins TRBV6-2 or TRBV6-3 to TRBJ2-2; D is ambiguous. The V gene lost 4 bases and the J gene lost 0 bases, with 18 bases spanning the gap. The germline V gene has CDR1 MNHEY and CDR2 SVGEGT. This CDR3 has 18 residues. Here the CDR3 DNA reads TGTGCCAGCAGTTCATCGCTAGGTAGAAACGCGAACACCGGGGAGCTGTTTTTT. Its translation is CASSSSLGRNANTGELFF.

This clone was recorded once. This sequence joins TRBV5-1 and TRBJ2-7, with TRBD2 matching 9 bases. There are 15 residues in the CDR3. The ends lost 0 bases at V and 5 bases at J; junction bases unmatched: 6. CDR1 and CDR2 from the germline V gene are SGHRS and YFSETQ. The CDR3 DNA reads TGCGCCAGCAGCTTGGCGGGACTAGCTCGGGACGAGCAGTACGTC. This translates into CASSLAGLARDEQYV.

The J gene is TRBJ2-4, the V gene TRBV6-5; no clear D gene. Germline CDR1 reads MNHEY; CDR2 reads SVGAGI. CDR3 length equals 12 residues. V shed 8 bases and J shed 5 bases, with 10 bases lying between them. CDR3 in DNA: TGTGCCAGCTCCCCGGGCGAAAACATTCAGTACTTC. Translation: CASSPGENIQYF.

The chain recombines TRBV5-1 with TRBJ2-5; the match to TRBD1 covers 9 bases. Trimming at V came to 5 bases and at J to 2 bases, leaving 7 bases not matched to a gene. The germline CDR1 and CDR2 sequences are SGHRS and YFSETQ. The CDR3 is made up of 15 amino acids. CDR3 residues: CASRSTGGGQETQYF. In DNA, the CDR3 is TGCGCCAGCAGATCAACAGGGGGCGGACAAGAGACCCAGTACTTC.